This TCR beta chain was sequenced for a study of T cell repertoires in cytomegalovirus infection. For the study at large: Recently described HLA-C-restricted plus well-studied HLA-B-restricted CMV epitopes were used. An indication of both CMV infection and matching HLA type came from public TCR beta signatures.

Study results and limitations: Cumulative public TCR beta family frequency identified CMV carriers with the relevant HLA.

This CDR3 has 13 residues. V shed 9 bases and J shed 7 bases, with 19 bases lying between them. Germline values: CDR1 MNHNS, CDR2 SASEGT. This clonotype was detected a few times. Its antigen is currently unknown. MiXCR was run by TCRdb on the reads, yielding one entry per CDR3 protein. The sample includes a few hundred thousand distinct CDR3 sequences, around two fifths of them seen just once. The TCR was taken from a human donor in good health (CMV status not recorded). Some clones in this sample may be carry-over from other donors' samples. This specimen consisted of cultured PBMCs, obtained from culture after CMV antigen stimulation. This chain joins TRBV6-1 and TRBJ2-7; D unresolved. CDR3 DNA: TGTGCCAGTAGACGGACGGTTTTAAGGGAGCAGTACTTC. This translates into CASRRTVLREQYF.